A single TCR beta chain is shown here with its context. The study drew the donors from its roughly 110-subject validation cohort, separate from the roughly 700-subject first cohort. The data were taken from a study of cytomegalovirus exposure and HLA in healthy donors. Repertoires were generated with immunoSEQ multiplex PCR, while TCRdb's copy carries only in-frame clones and drops some. The sample has roughly 180,000 clones, about four fifths seen once; the top ten hold roughly 7%. CDR1 is SNHLY and CDR2 is FYNNEI in the germline V gene. After removal of 10 bases from V and 0 bases from J, the junction contained 5 bases not matched to a gene. CDR3 length: 14 amino acids.

Sequenced: PBMCs. This TCR came from a man in his late teens or twenties in good health and CMV-seropositive. V gene TRBV2 combines with J gene TRBJ2-1, with 8 bases matching TRBD2. This CDR3 reads CAIKSGSSYNEQFF. DNA of the CDR3: TGTGCCATTAAGAGCGGGAGCTCCTACAATGAGCAGTTCTTC. The variable domain in full, with the rest retrieved from reference TRBV2 and TRBJ2-1, is EPEVTQTPSHQVTQMGQEVILRCVPISNHLYFYWYRQILGQKVEFLVSFYNNEISEKSEIFDDQFSVERPDGSNFTLKIRSTKLEDSAMYFCAIKSGSSYNEQFFGPGTRLTVL.